What follows are 9 T cell receptor beta chains derived from one specimen sequenced in a study of PD-1 blockade in mismatch repair-deficient tumors. The assay was immunoSEQ multiplex PCR, and TCRdb's table has in-frame clones only and misses some. The sample has 100,000 to 150,000 clones, approximately 86% seen once. The sequencing here drew on peripheral blood, taken 44 weeks after starting pembrolizumab. These receptors all stem from an adult with mismatch repair-deficient cancer.

V and J are TRBV7-9 and TRBJ1-2; 7 bases are shared with TRBD1. The V segment lost 5 bases and the J segment 4 bases; nucleotides outside the gene matches: 4. In germline, CDR1 is SEHNR, CDR2 FQNEAQ (reference sequence). This CDR3 is 13 amino acids long. The CDR3 spells CASSPGTVYGYTF. The CDR3 nucleotides read TGTGCCAGCAGCCCCGGGACAGTCTATGGCTACACCTTC.

The chain is built from TRBV29-1 and TRBJ2-3; D is unresolved. CDR3 length equals 14 residues. Germline V CDR1 and CDR2: SQVTM, ANQGSEA. V lost 1 base, J lost 2 bases, and 10 bases lay in between. The CDR3 coding sequence is TGCAGCGTTGAAGGGCGGAGATACACAGATACGCAGTATTTT. It is translated as CSVEGRRYTDTQYF.

The chain uses TRBV29-1 and TRBJ2-2; no clear D gene. The CDR3 sequence is 12 residues long. Germline V gene data show CDR1 as SQVTM and CDR2 as ANQGSEA. V dropped 0 bases and J dropped 5 bases, with 4 bases sitting between them. The CDR3, as DNA: TGCAGCGTTGAAGAGAGTACCGGGGAGCTGTTTTTT. It specifies CSVEESTGELFF.

This chain joins TRBV5-6 and TRBJ2-3; 7 bases match TRBD1. V lost 0 bases and J lost 3; bases outside the gene matches: 4. This CDR3 has 15 residues. Germline values: CDR1 SGHDT, CDR2 YYEEEE. The CDR3 DNA follows: TGTGCCAGCAGCTTGGGTAGCAGGGGGACAGATACGCAGTATTTT. Protein sequence: CASSLGSRGTDTQYF.

This clone has only a few counts. The V gene is TRBV7-9, the J gene TRBJ2-3; D is undetermined. V shed 1 base and J shed 5 bases, with 4 bases lying between them. Per germline, CDR1 SEHNR and CDR2 FQNEAQ (reference sequence). The CDR3 length is 12 residues. CDR3 DNA: TGTGCCAGCAGCTTAGGGGAAGATACGCAGTATTTT. Residues: CASSLGEDTQYF. The whole variable domain, filled in from reference TRBV7-9 and TRBJ2-3, reads DTGVSQNPRHKITKRGQNVTFRCDPISEHNRLYWYRQTLGQGPEFLTYFQNEAQLEKSRLLSDRFSAERPKGSFSTLEIQRTEQGDSAMYLCASSLGEDTQYFGPGTRLTVL.

This clone came up once. V usage is TRBV10-2 and J usage is TRBJ2-7, with 7 positions matching TRBD1. Per germline, CDR1 WSHSY and CDR2 SAAADI. This CDR3 contains 12 residues. V lost 6 bases, J lost 3 bases, and 2 bases stayed unmatched. The CDR3 nucleotides read TGCGCCAGCAGGGACAGGAGCTACGAGCAGTACTTC. The encoded protein is CASRDRSYEQYF.

V is TRBV6-5 and J is TRBJ1-3; D remains unclear. Germline V gene lookup returns CDR1 MNHEY and CDR2 SVGAGI. This CDR3 contains 12 residues. V was pared by 6 bases and J by 0 bases, with 3 bases between. The CDR3 nucleotides are TGTGCCAGCAGCCCCTCTGGAAACACCATATATTTT. Translating it yields CASSPSGNTIYF.

This chain uses TRBV6-1 with TRBJ2-1; a possible D gene is TRBD2 (6 bases). Trimming took 5 bases from V and 0 from J, leaving 20 bases between them. The germline CDR1 and CDR2 sequences are MNHNS and SASEGT. The CDR3 totals 18 residues. The CDR3 DNA reads TGTGCCAGCAGTAAAGGTCCCTCTAGCGCCCGCTCCTACAATGAGCAGTTCTTC. This encodes CASSKGPSSARSYNEQFF.

The CDR3 loop is CASSPTDFLYNEQFF. CDR3 DNA: TGTGCCAGTAGTCCGACAGACTTCCTCTACAATGAGCAGTTCTTC. This chain links TRBV19 with TRBJ2-1; D possibly corresponds to TRBD1 (5 bases). Between the trimmed V and J ends, which lost 5 bases and 3 bases, there was a span of 14 bases. The V gene's germline CDR1 is LNHDA and CDR2 SQIVND (reference sequence). The CDR3 extends over 15 amino acids.